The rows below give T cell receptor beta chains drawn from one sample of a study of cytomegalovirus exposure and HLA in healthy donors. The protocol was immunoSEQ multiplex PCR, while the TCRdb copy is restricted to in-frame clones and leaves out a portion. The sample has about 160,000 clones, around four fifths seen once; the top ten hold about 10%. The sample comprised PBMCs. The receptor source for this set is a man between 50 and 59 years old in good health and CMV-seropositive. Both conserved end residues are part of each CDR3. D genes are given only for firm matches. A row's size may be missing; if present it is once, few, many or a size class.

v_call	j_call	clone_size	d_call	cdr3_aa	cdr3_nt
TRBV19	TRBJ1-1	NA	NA	CASSIGQGPALKAFF	TGTGCCAGTAGTATCGGGCAGGGTCCTGCACTGAAAGCTTTCTTT
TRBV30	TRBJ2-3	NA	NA	CAWSRGGSTDTQYF	TGTGCCTGGAGTAGGGGGGGGAGCACAGATACGCAGTATTTT
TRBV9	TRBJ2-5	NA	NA	CASSVVAGVWETQYF	TGTGCCAGCAGCGTAGTAGCCGGGGTATGGGAGACCCAGTACTTC
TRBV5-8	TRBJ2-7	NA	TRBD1	CASSSRDRGPEQYF	TGTGCCAGCAGCTCGCGGGACAGGGGCCCCGAGCAGTACTTC
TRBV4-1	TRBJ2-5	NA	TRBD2	CASSQDKETSGSETQYF	TGCGCCAGCAGCCAAGATAAAGAGACTAGCGGGTCTGAGACCCAGTACTTC
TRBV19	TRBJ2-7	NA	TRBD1	CASSKDRDHEQYF	TGTGCCAGTAGTAAGGACAGGGACCACGAGCAGTACTTC
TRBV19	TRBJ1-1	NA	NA	CASSIRGGLLDTEAFF	TGTGCCAGTAGTATTCGTGGGGGCCTCCTCGACACTGAAGCTTTCTTT
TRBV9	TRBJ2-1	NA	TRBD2	CASSGWTSGGSSYNEQFF	TGTGCCAGCAGCGGCTGGACTAGCGGGGGAAGCTCCTACAATGAGCAGTTCTTC
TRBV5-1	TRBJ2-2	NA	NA	CASSSTGSSGELFF	TGCGCCAGCAGCTCAACAGGGTCCTCTGGGGAGCTGTTTTTT
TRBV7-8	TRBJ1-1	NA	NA	CASSLLVLGAMAEAFF	TGTGCCAGCAGCTTACTCGTATTGGGGGCGATGGCTGAAGCTTTCTTT
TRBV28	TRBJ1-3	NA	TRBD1	CASSPSNRGRSGNTIYF	TGTGCCAGCAGCCCTTCGAACAGGGGCCGCTCTGGAAACACCATATATTTT
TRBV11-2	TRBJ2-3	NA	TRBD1	CASSPRQGARTDTQYF	TGTGCCAGCAGCCCTCGACAGGGGGCGCGGACAGATACGCAGTATTTT
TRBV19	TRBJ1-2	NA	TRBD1	CASSWGQGLSRGYTF	TGTGCCAGTAGTTGGGGACAGGGCCTTTCACGGGGCTACACCTTC
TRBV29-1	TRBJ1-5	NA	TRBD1	CSARTGLNQPQHF	TGCAGCGCCAGGACAGGACTAAATCAGCCCCAGCATTTT
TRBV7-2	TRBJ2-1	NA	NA	CASSLYREYEQFF	TGTGCCAGCAGCTTATACAGGGAGTATGAGCAGTTCTTC
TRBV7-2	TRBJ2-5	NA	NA	CASSFGAGETQYF	TGTGCCAGCAGCTTTGGGGCAGGGGAGACCCAGTACTTC
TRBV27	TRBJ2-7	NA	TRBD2	CANLRTSGSYEQYF	TGTGCCAACCTACGGACTAGCGGGAGCTACGAGCAGTACTTC
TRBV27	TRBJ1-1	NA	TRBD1	CASTGTGATVTEAFF	TGTGCCAGCACCGGGACAGGGGCCACGGTGACTGAAGCTTTCTTT
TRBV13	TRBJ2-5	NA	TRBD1	CASSFGQGAVETQYF	TGTGCCAGCAGCTTCGGACAGGGGGCAGTCGAGACCCAGTACTTC
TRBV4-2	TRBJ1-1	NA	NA	CASSQDLTGSTEAFF	TGTGCCAGCAGCCAAGATTTAACAGGGTCCACTGAAGCTTTCTTT
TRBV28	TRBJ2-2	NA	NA	CASSNPATGELFF	TGTGCCAGCAGCAACCCCGCGACCGGGGAGCTGTTTTTT
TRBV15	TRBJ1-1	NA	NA	CATSREGGNTEAFF	TGTGCCACCAGCAGAGAGGGGGGGAACACTGAAGCTTTCTTT
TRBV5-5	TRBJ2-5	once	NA	CASSLASEGTQYF	TGTGCCAGCAGCTTGGCGTCTGAGGGGACCCAGTACTTC
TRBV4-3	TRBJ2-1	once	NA	CASSLDIRSYNEQFF	TGCGCCAGCAGCCTAGACATTCGGAGTTACAATGAGCAGTTCTTC
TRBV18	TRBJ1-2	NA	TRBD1	CASSIGQAPVDGYTF	TGTGCCAGCTCAATCGGACAGGCGCCCGTTGATGGCTACACCTTC
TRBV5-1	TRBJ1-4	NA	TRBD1	CASSPGQGQGEKLFF	TGCGCCAGCAGCCCGGGACAGGGGCAAGGAGAAAAACTGTTTTTT
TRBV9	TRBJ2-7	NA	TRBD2	CASSVGGLAGVPEQYF	TGTGCCAGCAGCGTAGGGGGACTAGCGGGAGTCCCCGAGCAGTACTTC
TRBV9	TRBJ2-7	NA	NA	CASSSGSLVDEQYF	TGTGCCAGCAGCTCCGGGAGCTTGGTAGACGAGCAGTACTTC
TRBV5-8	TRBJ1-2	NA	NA	CASSLDRGHSLGGYTF	TGTGCCAGCAGCTTGGATAGGGGACACTCCCTCGGCGGCTACACCTTC